This TCR beta chain was documented in a study of T cell repertoires in cytomegalovirus infection. CDR1 and CDR2 from the germline V gene are SGHVS and FQNEAQ. The ends lost 5 bases at V and 6 bases at J; junction bases unmatched: 6. This CDR3 is 13 amino acids long. TCRdb independently ran MiXCR on the reads; one entry per CDR3 protein. Of a few hundred thousand distinct CDR3 sequences listed, over 7.5% are singletons. This clonotype was seen repeatedly, ten times or more. What was sequenced was PBMCs. The receptor was derived from a human donor in good health (CMV status not recorded). Some clones in this sample may be carry-over from other donors' samples. V usage is TRBV7-8 and J usage is TRBJ2-5; 7 nucleotides agree with TRBD1. Written as DNA, the CDR3 is TGTGCCAGCAGCCTGGGACAGCTAAAGACCCAGTACTTC. It translates to CASSLGQLKTQYF.